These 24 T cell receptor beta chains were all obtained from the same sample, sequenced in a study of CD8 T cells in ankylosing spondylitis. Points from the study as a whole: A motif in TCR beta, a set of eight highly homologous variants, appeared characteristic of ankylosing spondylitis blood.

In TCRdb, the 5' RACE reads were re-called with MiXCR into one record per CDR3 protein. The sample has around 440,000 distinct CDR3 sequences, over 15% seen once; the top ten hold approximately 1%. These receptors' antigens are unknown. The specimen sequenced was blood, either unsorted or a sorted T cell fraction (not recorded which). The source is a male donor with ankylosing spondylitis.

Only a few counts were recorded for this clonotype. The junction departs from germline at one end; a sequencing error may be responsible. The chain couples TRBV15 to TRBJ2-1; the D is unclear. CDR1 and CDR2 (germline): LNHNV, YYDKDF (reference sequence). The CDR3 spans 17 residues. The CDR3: CATSPPLGGPSFNEQFF. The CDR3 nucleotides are TGTGCCACCAGCCCGCCGTTGGGCGGACCTTCCTTCAATGAGCAGTTCTTC. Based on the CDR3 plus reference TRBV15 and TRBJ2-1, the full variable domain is DAMVIQNPRYQVTQFGKPVTLSCSQTLNHNVMYWYQQKSSQAPKLLFHYYDKDFNNEADTPDNFQSRRPNTSFCFLDIRSPGLGDTAMYLCATSPPLGGPSFNEQFFGPGTRLTVL.

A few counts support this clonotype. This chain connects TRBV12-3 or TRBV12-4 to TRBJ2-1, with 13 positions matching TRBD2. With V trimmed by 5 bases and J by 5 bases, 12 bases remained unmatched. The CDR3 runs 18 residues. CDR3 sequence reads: CASSPGTSGMGGHNEQFF. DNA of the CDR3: TGTGCCAGCAGTCCAGGGACTAGCGGGATGGGCGGGCACAATGAGCAGTTCTTC.

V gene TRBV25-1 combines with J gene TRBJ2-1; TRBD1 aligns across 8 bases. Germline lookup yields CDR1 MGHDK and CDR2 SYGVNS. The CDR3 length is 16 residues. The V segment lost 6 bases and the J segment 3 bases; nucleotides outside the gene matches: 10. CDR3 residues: CASRETGVVGYNEQFF. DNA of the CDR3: TGTGCCAGCAGGGAGACAGGGGTGGTTGGCTACAATGAGCAGTTCTTC.

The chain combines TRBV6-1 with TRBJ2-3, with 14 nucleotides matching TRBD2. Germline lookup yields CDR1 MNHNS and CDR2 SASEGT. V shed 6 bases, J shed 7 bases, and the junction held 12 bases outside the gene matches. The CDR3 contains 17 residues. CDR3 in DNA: TGTGCCAGCAGCAACTACGGGACTAGCGGGGGAATGTATACGCAGTATTTT. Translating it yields CASSNYGTSGGMYTQYF.

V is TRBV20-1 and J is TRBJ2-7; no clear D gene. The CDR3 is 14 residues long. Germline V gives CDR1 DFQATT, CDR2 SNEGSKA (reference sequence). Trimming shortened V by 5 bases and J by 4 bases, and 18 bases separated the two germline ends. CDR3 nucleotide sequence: TGCAGTGCTCCTCCGGGCCAAAAATTATACGAGCAGTACTTC. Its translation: CSAPPGQKLYEQYF.

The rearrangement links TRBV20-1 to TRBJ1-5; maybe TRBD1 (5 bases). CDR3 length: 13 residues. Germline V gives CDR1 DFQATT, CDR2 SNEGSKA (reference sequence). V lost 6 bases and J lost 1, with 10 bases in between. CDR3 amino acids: CSAIGQSNQPQHF. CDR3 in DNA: TGCAGTGCCATAGGACAAAGCAATCAGCCCCAGCATTTT.

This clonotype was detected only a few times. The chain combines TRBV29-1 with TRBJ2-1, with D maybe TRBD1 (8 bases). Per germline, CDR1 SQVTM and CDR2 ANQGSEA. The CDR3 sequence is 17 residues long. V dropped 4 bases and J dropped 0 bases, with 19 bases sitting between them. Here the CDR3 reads CSVVYRGRVSSYNEQFF. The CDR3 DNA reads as TGCAGCGTTGTCTACAGGGGGAGGGTGAGCTCCTACAATGAGCAGTTCTTC.

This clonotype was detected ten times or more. CDR3 sequence: CASSLRSGSYNEQFF. For the CDR3, the DNA is TGTGCCAGCAGCCTCCGTAGCGGGTCCTACAATGAGCAGTTCTTC. V is TRBV3-1 and J is TRBJ2-1; TRBD2 aligns across 7 bases. This CDR3 has 15 amino acids. Per the germline V gene, CDR1 is LGHDT and CDR2 is YNNKEL (reference sequence). Germline trimming cut 4 bases from V and 1 base from J; bases unmatched to any gene: 4.

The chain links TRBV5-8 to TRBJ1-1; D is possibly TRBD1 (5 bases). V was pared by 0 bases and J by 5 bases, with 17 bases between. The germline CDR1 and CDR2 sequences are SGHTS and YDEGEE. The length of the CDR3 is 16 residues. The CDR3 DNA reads TGTGCCAGCAGCTTGGCTTATCTGGGGCTGGGTACTGAAGCTTTCTTT. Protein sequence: CASSLAYLGLGTEAFF.

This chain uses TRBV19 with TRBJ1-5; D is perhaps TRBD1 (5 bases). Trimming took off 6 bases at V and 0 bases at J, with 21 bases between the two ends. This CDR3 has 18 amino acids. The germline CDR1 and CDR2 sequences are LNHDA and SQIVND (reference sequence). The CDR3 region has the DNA TGTGCCAGTAGATCGTCCCCCATAGGGGTCTCTAGCAATCAGCCCCAGCATTTT. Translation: CASRSSPIGVSSNQPQHF.

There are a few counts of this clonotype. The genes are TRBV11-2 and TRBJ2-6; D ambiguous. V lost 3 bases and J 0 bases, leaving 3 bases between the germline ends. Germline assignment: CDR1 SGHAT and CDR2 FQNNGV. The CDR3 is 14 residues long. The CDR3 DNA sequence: TGTGCCAGCAGCTTCCTCTCTGGGGCCAACGTCCTGACTTTC. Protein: CASSFLSGANVLTF.

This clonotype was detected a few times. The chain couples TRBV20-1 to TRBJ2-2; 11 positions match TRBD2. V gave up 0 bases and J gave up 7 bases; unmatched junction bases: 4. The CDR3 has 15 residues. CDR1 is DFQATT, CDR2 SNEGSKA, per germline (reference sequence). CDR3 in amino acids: CSARDTSGGIGELFF. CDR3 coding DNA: TGCAGTGCTAGAGACACTAGCGGGGGTATCGGGGAGCTGTTTTTT.

CDR3 loop: CASNPEGGNTIYF. The CDR3 DNA follows: TGTGCCAGCAACCCGGAGGGAGGAAACACCATATATTTT. The V and J genes are TRBV2 and TRBJ1-3, with unresolved D. V was pared by 7 bases and J by 4 bases, with 11 bases between. The CDR3 has 13 residues. CDR1 is SNHLY and CDR2 is FYNNEI in the germline V gene.

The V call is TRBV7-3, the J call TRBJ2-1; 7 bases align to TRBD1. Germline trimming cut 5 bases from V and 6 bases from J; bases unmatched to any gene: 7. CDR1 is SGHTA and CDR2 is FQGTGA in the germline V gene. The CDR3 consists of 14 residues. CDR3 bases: TGTGCCAGCAGCCGTAAAGACAGGGCCAATGAGCAGTTCTTC. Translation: CASSRKDRANEQFF.

CDR3 DNA sequence: TGTGCCATCAGTGAGTCTGGGCGGGAGGGCCACGCGGATACGCAGTATTTT. Translation: CAISESGREGHADTQYF. The chain joins TRBV10-3 to TRBJ2-3, with 9 bases identical to TRBD2. The CDR3 has 17 amino acids. The ends lost 0 bases at V and 6 bases at J; junction bases unmatched: 10. CDR1 and CDR2 (germline): ENHRY, SYGVKD.

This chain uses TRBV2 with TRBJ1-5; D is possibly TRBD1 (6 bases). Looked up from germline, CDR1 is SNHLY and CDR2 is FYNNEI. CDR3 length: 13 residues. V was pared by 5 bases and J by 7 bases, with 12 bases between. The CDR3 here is CASSRGFRQPQHF. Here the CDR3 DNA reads TGTGCCAGCAGTAGGGGGTTTCGCCAGCCCCAGCATTTT.

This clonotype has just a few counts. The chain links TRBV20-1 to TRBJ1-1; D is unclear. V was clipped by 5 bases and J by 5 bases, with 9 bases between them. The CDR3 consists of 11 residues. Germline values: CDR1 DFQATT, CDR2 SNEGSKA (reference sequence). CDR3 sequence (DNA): TGCAGTGCTTGGCGGGAAACTGAAGCTTTCTTT. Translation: CSAWRETEAFF.

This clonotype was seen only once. The CDR3 protein is CASRGLRHYGYTF. The CDR3 coding sequence is TGTGCCAGCAGGGGCCTGCGGCACTATGGCTACACCTTC. This chain joins TRBV6-1 and TRBJ1-2, with no clear D. The CDR3 length is 13 residues. The V end lost 6 bases, the J end lost 3 bases, and 11 bases lay between the germline ends. The V gene's germline CDR1 is MNHNS and CDR2 SASEGT.

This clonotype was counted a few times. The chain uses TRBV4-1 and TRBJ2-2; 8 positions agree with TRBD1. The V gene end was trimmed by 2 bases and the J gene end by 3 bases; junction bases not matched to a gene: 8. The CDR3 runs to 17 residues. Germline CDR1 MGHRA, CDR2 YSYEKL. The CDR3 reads CASSQQGAITYTGELFF. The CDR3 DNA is TGCGCCAGCAGCCAACAGGGGGCGATAACTTACACCGGGGAGCTGTTTTTT.

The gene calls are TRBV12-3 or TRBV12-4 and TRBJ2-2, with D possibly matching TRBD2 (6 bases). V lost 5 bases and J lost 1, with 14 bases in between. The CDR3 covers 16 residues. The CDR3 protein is CASSPGGSWNTGELFF. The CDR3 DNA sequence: TGTGCCAGCAGTCCAGGAGGGAGTTGGAACACCGGGGAGCTGTTTTTT.

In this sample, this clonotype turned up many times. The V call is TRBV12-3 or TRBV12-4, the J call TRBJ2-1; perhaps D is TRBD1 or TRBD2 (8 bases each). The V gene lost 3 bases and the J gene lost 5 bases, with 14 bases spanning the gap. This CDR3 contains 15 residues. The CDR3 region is CASSFIAGQDNEQFF. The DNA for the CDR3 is TGTGCCAGCAGTTTTATAGCGGGACAGGACAATGAGCAGTTCTTC.

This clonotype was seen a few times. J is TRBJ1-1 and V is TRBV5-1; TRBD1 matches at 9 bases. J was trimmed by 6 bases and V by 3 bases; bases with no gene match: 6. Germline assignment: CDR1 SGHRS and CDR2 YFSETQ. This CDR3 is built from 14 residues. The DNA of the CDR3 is TGCGCCAGCAGCTGGGGGACAGGGTACCCTGAAGCTTTCTTT. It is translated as CASSWGTGYPEAFF.

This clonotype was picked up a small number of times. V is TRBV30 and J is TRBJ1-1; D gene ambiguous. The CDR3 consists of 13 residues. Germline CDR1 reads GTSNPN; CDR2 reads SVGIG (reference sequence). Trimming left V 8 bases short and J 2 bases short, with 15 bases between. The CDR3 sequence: CALGLAVNTEAFF. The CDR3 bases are TGTGCCCTGGGATTGGCGGTTAACACTGAAGCTTTCTTT. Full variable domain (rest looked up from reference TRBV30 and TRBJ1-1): SQTIHQWPATLVQPVGSPLSLECTVEGTSNPNLYWYRQAAGRGLQLLFYSVGIGQISSEVPQNLSASRPQDRQFILSSKKLLLSDSGFYLCALGLAVNTEAFFGQGTRLTVV.

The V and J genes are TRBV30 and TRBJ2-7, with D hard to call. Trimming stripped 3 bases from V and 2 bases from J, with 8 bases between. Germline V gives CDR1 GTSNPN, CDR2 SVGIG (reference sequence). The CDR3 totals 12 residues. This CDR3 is CAWSAGTYEQYF. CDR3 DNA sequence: TGTGCCTGGAGCGCAGGAACCTACGAGCAGTACTTC.